Listed here are 31 T cell receptor beta chains from one sample, sequenced in a study of blood T cell repertoires in COVID-19. Sequencing used immunoSEQ multiplex PCR; TCRdb keeps in-frame clones, though not all of them. The sample shows roughly 150,000 clones, 83% of them seen only once. Source material: peripheral blood. These receptors were collected from a woman aged 80 or over with acute or convalescent COVID-19.

This clone was recorded once. The gene calls are TRBV19 and TRBJ1-1, with D maybe TRBD1 (5 bases). The CDR3 loop spans 16 amino acids. The germline V gene encodes CDR1 LNHDA and CDR2 SQIVND (reference sequence). V lost 6 bases and J lost 1, with 18 bases in between. The CDR3 spells CASRSTGDSKNTEAFF. The CDR3 DNA reads as TGTGCCAGTAGATCCACTGGCGACAGCAAGAACACTGAAGCTTTCTTT. Full variable domain (outside the CDR3, taken from reference TRBV19 and TRBJ1-1): DGGITQSPKYLFRKEGQNVTLSCEQNLNHDAMYWYRQDPGQGLRLIYYSQIVNDFQKGDIAEGYSVSREKKESFPLTVTSAQKNPTAFYLCASRSTGDSKNTEAFFGQGTRLTVV.

The genes are TRBV5-1 and TRBJ1-1; D is possibly TRBD1 (5 bases). V was trimmed by 6 bases and J by 3 bases, leaving 12 bases between them. CDR1 is SGHRS and CDR2 is YFSETQ in the germline V gene. This CDR3 region has 13 residues. The CDR3 DNA reads TGCGCCAGCATGACAGCCGTCCACACTGAAGCTTTCTTT. It yields the protein CASMTAVHTEAFF.

The chain couples TRBV12-3 or TRBV12-4 to TRBJ1-2; 11 bases are shared with TRBD1. This CDR3 comprises 13 residues. Germline trimming cut 5 bases from V and 8 bases from J; bases unmatched to any gene: 4. The CDR3 sequence is CASSTRTGGGYTF. The CDR3 DNA reads as TGTGCCAGCAGTACACGGACAGGGGGCGGCTACACCTTC.

This chain uses TRBV6-5 with TRBJ2-3; 7 bases are a match to TRBD2. Trimming removed 6 bases from V and 3 bases from J; junction bases left unmatched: 9. Germline V CDR1 and CDR2: MNHEY, SVGAGI. CDR3 length: 15 amino acids. The CDR3 spells CASSLSGEGTDTQYF. The DNA of the CDR3 is TGTGCCAGCAGCCTCTCCGGGGAGGGGACAGATACGCAGTATTTT.

This chain joins TRBV4-1 and TRBJ1-5; 7 bases fit TRBD1. After removal of 5 bases from V and 8 bases from J, the junction contained 12 bases not matched to a gene. This CDR3 is built from 15 residues. CDR1 is MGHRA, CDR2 YSYEKL, per germline. CDR3 sequence (DNA): TGCGCCAGCAGCGAAAGGGACAGATTCTTGGAGCCCCAGCATTTT. Its translation is CASSERDRFLEPQHF.

The chain couples TRBV30 to TRBJ1-1; D uncertain. There are 12 residues in the CDR3. Germline values: CDR1 GTSNPN, CDR2 SVGIG (reference sequence). V was shortened by 1 base and J by 8 bases, with 11 bases between the two germline ends. CDR3 residues: CAWSDYSAEAFF. The CDR3 DNA sequence: TGTGCCTGGAGTGACTATTCCGCCGAAGCTTTCTTT.

V and J are TRBV5-1 and TRBJ2-1; 9 bases fit TRBD2. The CDR3 extends over 15 amino acids. Per the germline V gene, CDR1 is SGHRS and CDR2 is YFSETQ. V shed 6 bases, J shed 6 bases, and the junction held 10 bases outside the gene matches. CDR3 coding DNA: TGCGCCAGCACCGATAGCGGGAGAAGATTCAATGAGCAGTTCTTC. Translating gives CASTDSGRRFNEQFF.

The rearrangement joins TRBV27 to TRBJ2-1; weak D call: TRBD2 (5 bases). The CDR3 extends over 15 amino acids. V lost 6 bases to trimming and J lost 0 bases, with 12 bases between them. CDR1 and CDR2 (germline): MNHEY, SMNVEV (reference sequence). The DNA for the CDR3 is TGTGCCAGCAGGGGTCTAGGGAGCTCCTACAATGAGCAGTTCTTC. This encodes CASRGLGSSYNEQFF.

The V call is TRBV28, the J call TRBJ1-2; D is ambiguous. Germline V lookup: CDR1 MDHEN, CDR2 SYDVKM. The CDR3 runs 13 residues. V lost 10 bases to trimming and J lost 5 bases, with 17 bases between them. In DNA form, the CDR3 reads TGTGCCACCCGAAGCGGGTTAGTGTATGGCTACACCTTC. The encoded protein is CATRSGLVYGYTF.

The chain has TRBV27 and TRBJ1-2; 7 bases are shared with TRBD1. Trimming at V came to 4 bases and at J to 4 bases, leaving 3 bases not matched to a gene. The CDR3 is 13 amino acids. Germline-derived CDR1 and CDR2 are MNHEY and SMNVEV (reference sequence). For the CDR3, the DNA is TGTGCCAGCAGTTCGCAGGGGGGCTATGGCTACACCTTC. This encodes CASSSQGGYGYTF.

The rearrangement joins TRBV25-1 to TRBJ2-7; D is unresolved. CDR3 length: 13 amino acids. The V gene's germline CDR1 is MGHDK and CDR2 SYGVNS. Deletions cut 7 bases from V and 0 bases from J, with 10 bases between. The CDR3 DNA follows: TGTGCCAGCAAACGACCTAGCTCCTACGAGCAGTACTTC. Its protein is CASKRPSSYEQYF.

The chain links TRBV4-1 to TRBJ1-5, with 9 bases matching TRBD1. This CDR3 has 16 amino acids. The junction had 4 bases not matched to a gene; V was cut back by 0 bases and J by 4 bases. The germline CDR1 and CDR2 sequences are MGHRA and YSYEKL. CDR3 amino acids: CASSQDGQGRNQPQHF. The DNA of the CDR3 is TGCGCCAGCAGCCAAGATGGACAGGGGCGAAATCAGCCCCAGCATTTT.

This clone has only one observation. The gene calls are TRBV9 and TRBJ2-5, with 8 bases that match TRBD1. Germline-derived CDR1 and CDR2 are SGDLS and YYNGEE. The CDR3 spans 15 residues. V was clipped by 0 bases and J by 5 bases; unmatched bases: 6. CDR3 sequence: CASSVGQGSGETQYF. For the CDR3, the DNA is TGTGCCAGCAGCGTAGGACAGGGGAGCGGGGAGACCCAGTACTTC.

The V and J genes are TRBV2 and TRBJ1-1, with D hard to call. Trimming took 8 bases from V and 1 from J, leaving 20 bases between them. The CDR3 is 16 residues long. CDR1 is SNHLY and CDR2 is FYNNEI in the germline V gene. CDR3 residues: CASGRNPSGRNTEAFF. The CDR3 DNA sequence: TGTGCCAGCGGGAGAAATCCTTCCGGGCGGAACACTGAAGCTTTCTTT.

The V gene is TRBV6-5, the J gene TRBJ2-3; D is possibly TRBD2 (5 bases). The CDR3 has 13 amino acids. V was cut by 0 bases and J by 9 bases, with 10 bases left in between. CDR1 and CDR2 (germline): MNHEY, SVGAGI. CDR3 amino acids: CASSYSTPGTQYF. In nucleotides, the CDR3 is TGTGCCAGCAGTTACTCGACCCCGGGAACGCAGTATTTT.

The rearrangement uses TRBV9 and TRBJ2-7, with D maybe TRBD2 (6 bases). The CDR3 consists of 13 residues. Germline V CDR1 and CDR2: SGDLS, YYNGEE. Trimming stripped 0 bases from V and 4 bases from J, with 8 bases between. The CDR3 DNA reads as TGTGCCAGCAGCGTAGATGGGGGGTACGAGCAGTACTTC. Translation gives CASSVDGGYEQYF.

The sample holds a few counts of this clone. The V and J genes are TRBV6-5 and TRBJ2-3; D perhaps matches TRBD2 (5 bases). V lost 4 bases, J lost 1 base, and 9 bases lay in between. Looked up from germline, CDR1 is MNHEY and CDR2 is SVGAGI. The CDR3 loop spans 14 amino acids. In DNA, the CDR3 is TGTGCCAGCAGTTCCAGGACTGGCACAGATACGCAGTATTTT. Translating it yields CASSSRTGTDTQYF.

This chain joins TRBV7-2 and TRBJ2-3; D is undetermined. This CDR3 has 16 residues. V was cut by 1 base and J by 0 bases, with 11 bases left in between. The germline gives CDR1 SGHTA, CDR2 FQGNSA. As DNA, the CDR3 is TGTGCCAGCAGCTTAGTCCTACCTACTAGCACAGATACGCAGTATTTT. It encodes CASSLVLPTSTDTQYF.

A few counts support this clone. CDR3 DNA sequence: TGTGCCAGCAGTACTCAATGGGGGGGCGATGAAAAACTGTTTTTT. It translates to CASSTQWGGDEKLFF. The rearrangement links TRBV6-5 to TRBJ1-4, with D possibly being TRBD1 (6 bases). The CDR3 is 15 residues long. The germline CDR1 and CDR2 sequences are MNHEY and SVGAGI. With 5 bases removed from V and 6 bases from J, the gap between germline ends came to 16 bases.

The rearrangement links TRBV7-2 to TRBJ2-7; perhaps TRBD2 as D (6 bases). The V end was cut by 1 base, the J end by 3 bases, with 10 bases between. From germline, CDR1 is SGHTA and CDR2 FQGNSA. The CDR3 consists of 14 residues. The CDR3 spells CASSLEAGIYEQYF. The CDR3 DNA reads as TGTGCCAGCAGCTTAGAGGCGGGGATCTACGAGCAGTACTTC.

The chain carries TRBV19 and TRBJ1-6; 8 positions agree with TRBD1. The germline V gene encodes CDR1 LNHDA and CDR2 SQIVND (reference sequence). This CDR3 is built from 17 residues. V shed 6 bases, J shed 6 bases, and the junction held 13 bases outside the gene matches. The CDR3 nucleotides are TGTGCCAGTAGCAACCCCGGACAGGGAGGATTTAATTCACCCCTCCACTTT. Translation gives CASSNPGQGGFNSPLHF.

The V gene is TRBV11-2, the J gene TRBJ2-4; the D gene is possibly TRBD2 (6 bases). The germline V and J ends were trimmed by 0 bases and 8 bases, with 14 bases remaining between them. The CDR3 loop spans 15 amino acids. Germline CDR1 SGHAT, CDR2 FQNNGV. DNA of the CDR3: TGTGCCAGCAGCTTAGAGATGGGTCCGGGGGACATTCAGTACTTC. As protein: CASSLEMGPGDIQYF.

The chain has TRBV3-1 (or the pseudogene TRBV3-2) and TRBJ1-2; tentative D call: TRBD1 (5 bases). Trimming removed 3 bases from V and 1 base from J, with 9 bases in between. The CDR3 is 14 amino acids. The germline gives CDR1 LGHDT, CDR2 YNNKEL (reference sequence). The CDR3, as DNA: TGTGCCAGCAGCCAGTTAGGGGTTAACTATGGCTACACCTTC. Translating it yields CASSQLGVNYGYTF.

The V gene is TRBV7-8, the J gene TRBJ2-7, with D perhaps matching TRBD2 (6 bases). The V gene lost 5 bases and the J gene lost 0 bases, with 11 bases spanning the gap. The CDR3 totals 14 residues. Germline lookup yields CDR1 SGHVS and CDR2 FQNEAQ. In DNA, the CDR3 is TGTGCCAGCAGCGGTACGCGGGGCTCCTACGAGCAGTACTTC. Amino acids: CASSGTRGSYEQYF. Full variable domain (remainder filled in from reference TRBV7-8 and TRBJ2-7): GAGVSQSPRYKVAKRGQDVALRCDPISGHVSLFWYQQALGQGPEFLTYFQNEAQLDKSGLPSDRFFAERPEGSVSTLKIQRTQQEDSAVYLCASSGTRGSYEQYFGPGTRLTVT.

Here the CDR3 reads CASSRTGDREQYF. The CDR3 nucleotides are TGTGCCAGCTCACGGACAGGGGATAGGGAGCAGTACTTC. The rearrangement joins TRBV18 to TRBJ2-7, with 9 bases lining up with TRBD1. Germline V gives CDR1 KGHSH, CDR2 LQKENI. Unmatched junction bases numbered 5, after V lost 4 bases and J lost 7 bases. The CDR3 has 13 residues.

The chain carries TRBV3-1 (or the pseudogene TRBV3-2) and TRBJ2-7; 10 nucleotides line up with TRBD2. The CDR3 spans 16 residues. V was pared by 1 base and J by 3 bases, with 6 bases of the junction left unmatched. CDR1 LGHDT and CDR2 YNNKEL come from the germline V gene (reference sequence). The CDR3 DNA reads TGTGCCAGCAGCCAAGGAGGGAGCGGGGGGGTCTACGAGCAGTACTTC. Protein: CASSQGGSGGVYEQYF.

This chain uses TRBV15 with TRBJ1-5, with D uncertain. The CDR3 loop spans 13 amino acids. CDR1 and CDR2 from the germline V gene are LNHNV and YYDKDF (reference sequence). Trimming shortened V by 2 bases and J by 5 bases, and 7 bases separated the two germline ends. The CDR3 DNA reads TGTGCCACCAGCAGATCATCGGATCAGCCCCAGCATTTT. Translation: CATSRSSDQPQHF.

In regard to this clone: Other DNA sequences in this specimen translate into the identical CDR3. This chain links TRBV23-1 with TRBJ2-4; 8 nucleotides match TRBD1. TRBV23-1 qualifies as an ORF whose function is uncertain. CDR3 length: 17 amino acids. The junction had 6 bases not matched to a gene; V was cut back by 2 bases and J by 0 bases. The CDR3 loop is CASSQPGQGLAKNIQYF. CDR3 nucleotides: TGCGCCAGCAGTCAACCAGGACAGGGACTAGCCAAAAACATTCAGTACTTC.

For the CDR3, the DNA is TGTGCCAGCATGATCCAGGGGGCCAGCAATGAGCAGTTCTTC. It codes for CASMIQGASNEQFF. This chain joins TRBV5-4 and TRBJ2-1, with TRBD1 matching 8 bases. J gave up 6 bases and V 6 bases, and 8 bases lay outside the gene matches. Germline V lookup: CDR1 SGHNT, CDR2 YYREEE (reference sequence). The CDR3 extends over 14 amino acids.

J is TRBJ2-5 and V is TRBV19, with D possibly matching TRBD2 (7 bases). Germline V gene sequence: CDR1 LNHDA, CDR2 SQIVND (reference sequence). The V and J ends lost 4 bases and 5 bases respectively, with 23 bases between them. The CDR3 sequence is 17 residues long. This chain's CDR3 is CASSTAAGGAFGETQYF. The CDR3 coding sequence is TGTGCCAGTAGTACCGCGGCTGGGGGGGCCTTCGGGGAGACCCAGTACTTC.

The gene calls are TRBV10-2 and TRBJ1-1, with TRBD1 matching 9 bases. Trimming took 4 bases from V and 8 from J; bases not matched to a gene: 2. Germline values: CDR1 WSHSY, CDR2 SAAADI. This CDR3 is built from 12 residues. Here the CDR3 reads CASSGGQGEAFF. CDR3 DNA: TGCGCCAGCAGTGGAGGACAGGGGGAAGCTTTCTTT.